Each of the 15 T cell receptor beta chains below was sequenced from the same sample in a study of OX40 agonist ivuxolimab in advanced cancers. The data were produced by immunoSEQ multiplex PCR, yet TCRdb's version contains in-frame clones alone and is incomplete. The sample carries tens of thousands of clones, 70% to 90% recorded once. Sequencing was performed on CD4+ or CD8+ T cells sorted from blood, taken in a trial of the OX40 agonist ivuxolimab. Every receptor here comes from an adult with an advanced solid tumor such as melanoma, head and neck, liver or kidney cancer.

This chain uses TRBV27 with TRBJ1-2; the D gene is possibly TRBD1 (5 bases). V was shortened by 8 bases and J by 1 base, with 8 bases between the two germline ends. This CDR3 contains 12 residues. The germline gives CDR1 MNHEY, CDR2 SMNVEV (reference sequence). This chain's CDR3 is CASGTFNYGYTF. The DNA for the CDR3 is TGTGCCAGCGGGACCTTTAACTATGGCTACACCTTC.

The chain employs TRBV7-6 and TRBJ2-2; D is uncertain. The CDR3 loop spans 12 amino acids. Germline V gene lookup returns CDR1 SGHVS and CDR2 FNYEAQ. V was pared by 1 base and J by 5 bases, with 2 bases between. CDR3 protein: CASSLDTGELFF. CDR3 coding DNA: TGTGCCAGCAGCTTAGATACCGGGGAGCTGTTTTTT.

The chain recombines TRBV9 with TRBJ2-1; D remains unclear. The V end lost 1 base, the J end lost 0 bases, and 2 bases lay between the germline ends. In germline, CDR1 is SGDLS, CDR2 YYNGEE. The CDR3 totals 13 residues. The CDR3 DNA is TGTGCCAGCAGCGTATACTCCTACAATGAGCAGTTCTTC. Amino acid sequence: CASSVYSYNEQFF.

The chain recombines TRBV15 with TRBJ2-1, with TRBD2 matching over 16 bases. The trim removed 0 bases at V and 7 bases at J, leaving 18 bases unmatched. The CDR3 loop spans 22 amino acids. From germline, CDR1 is LNHNV and CDR2 YYDKDF (reference sequence). CDR3 region: CATSRDLTGTSGRAALRNEQFF. The CDR3 nucleotides read TGTGCCACCAGCAGAGATTTAACCGGGACTAGCGGGAGGGCGGCCTTGCGGAATGAGCAGTTCTTC.

The gene calls are TRBV6-4 and TRBJ2-4, with 9 positions matching TRBD1. The germline V gene has CDR1 MRHNA and CDR2 SNTAGT. The CDR3 contains 16 residues. Trimming at V came to 5 bases and at J to 9 bases, leaving 14 bases not matched to a gene. The CDR3 protein is CASSRPLRDRVGIQYF. CDR3 sequence (DNA): TGTGCCAGCAGTAGACCACTCCGGGACAGGGTTGGCATTCAGTACTTC.

The chain is built from TRBV5-5 and TRBJ2-6; D is possibly TRBD2 (5 bases). The CDR3 contains 18 residues. The ends were cut back, 0 bases at V and 4 bases at J, with 17 bases in the middle. The V gene's germline CDR1 is SGHKS and CDR2 YYEKEE (reference sequence). The CDR3: CASSLVVGSYSGANVLTF. The CDR3 nucleotides are TGTGCCAGCAGCTTGGTAGTAGGGAGCTATTCGGGGGCCAACGTCCTGACTTTC.

The rearrangement uses TRBV27 and TRBJ2-7; 7 bases are a match to TRBD1. V gave up 5 bases and J gave up 3 bases; unmatched junction bases: 13. CDR1 is MNHEY, CDR2 SMNVEV, per germline (reference sequence). The CDR3 has 16 amino acids. The CDR3 loop reads CASSQSGTDGIYEQYF. CDR3 coding DNA: TGTGCCAGCAGTCAATCAGGGACAGACGGTATCTACGAGCAGTACTTC.

The chain couples TRBV7-9 to TRBJ2-7; D gene uncertain. CDR3 length: 14 amino acids. Per the germline V gene, CDR1 is SEHNR and CDR2 is FQNEAQ (reference sequence). The V end was cut by 0 bases, the J end by 0 bases, with 6 bases between. DNA of the CDR3: TGTGCCAGCAGCTTAGCGGGCGACTCCTACGAGCAGTACTTC. This encodes CASSLAGDSYEQYF.

The CDR3 nucleotides read TGTGCCAGCAGCTTGAGCCCGGGTTCCTACGAGCAGTACTTC. Its protein product is CASSLSPGSYEQYF. The genes are TRBV5-4 and TRBJ2-7; D gene ambiguous. The CDR3 consists of 14 residues. V lost 1 base, J lost 1 base, and 9 bases lay in between. The germline V gene encodes CDR1 SGHNT and CDR2 YYREEE (reference sequence).

The chain has TRBV28 and TRBJ2-1; TRBD2 matches at 14 bases. With V trimmed by 6 bases and J by 4 bases, 17 bases remained unmatched. The CDR3 consists of 20 residues. CDR1 and CDR2 (germline): MDHEN, SYDVKM. CDR3 nucleotides: TGTGCCAGCAGGATGATAGGGGGACTAGCGGGAGCCGGGGCGTACAATGAGCAGTTCTTC. Protein product: CASRMIGGLAGAGAYNEQFF.

The gene calls are TRBV19 and TRBJ1-5; 9 bases align to TRBD1. Germline CDR1 and CDR2: LNHDA and SQIVND (reference sequence). V dropped 6 bases and J dropped 5; count of bases not matched to a gene: 5. This CDR3 region has 14 residues. CDR3 DNA sequence: TGTGCCAGTAGGGACAGGGGTGGTTATCAGCCCCAGCATTTT. Amino acid sequence: CASRDRGGYQPQHF.

V gene TRBV6-1 combines with J gene TRBJ2-1; tentatively, D is TRBD1 or TRBD2 (6 bases each). Between the trimmed V and J ends, which lost 0 bases and 10 bases, there was a span of 13 bases. The CDR3 consists of 14 residues. Germline V gives CDR1 MNHNS, CDR2 SASEGT. The chain's CDR3 is CASSEAGGRMEQFF. The CDR3 nucleotides are TGTGCCAGCAGTGAAGCGGGGGGCAGGATGGAGCAGTTCTTC.

In its sample, this clone was seen once. The V gene is TRBV10-2, the J gene TRBJ2-2; D not certain. CDR3 size: 14 residues. Trimming cost V 1 base and J 1 base, with 4 bases left between them. Germline V lookup: CDR1 WSHSY, CDR2 SAAADI. CDR3 region: CASSEYGNTGELFF. The CDR3 nucleotides are TGCGCCAGCAGTGAGTACGGGAACACCGGGGAGCTGTTTTTT.

This clone has only a few counts. The chain has TRBV30 and TRBJ1-1; no firm D call. The CDR3 length is 13 residues. Germline V gene sequence: CDR1 GTSNPN, CDR2 SVGIG (reference sequence). Deletions cut 0 bases from V and 3 bases from J, with 8 bases between. The CDR3: CAWSVLADTEAFF. DNA for the CDR3: TGTGCCTGGAGTGTACTGGCAGACACTGAAGCTTTCTTT. Complete variable domain (other parts from reference TRBV30 and TRBJ1-1): SQTIHQWPATLVQPVGSPLSLECTVEGTSNPNLYWYRQAAGRGLQLLFYSVGIGQISSEVPQNLSASRPQDRQFILSSKKLLLSDSGFYLCAWSVLADTEAFFGQGTRLTVV.

The genes are TRBV5-1 and TRBJ2-3; D gene unclear. CDR3 length: 14 amino acids. Per germline, CDR1 SGHRS and CDR2 YFSETQ. V was clipped by 0 bases and J by 2 bases, with 7 bases between them. The chain's CDR3 is CASSLARPTDTQYF. The CDR3 nucleotides read TGCGCCAGCAGCTTGGCCCGCCCCACAGATACGCAGTATTTT.